The next 22 T cell receptor beta chains were all read from a single sample in a study of identical twins. TCRdb re-analysed the 5' RACE reads in MiXCR, keeping a single row per CDR3 protein. The data contain 200,000 or so distinct CDR3 sequences, about 16% of them singletons. This same sample was also part of a study on T cells expressing NK-cell markers.

The sequencing sample was made of CD8+ T cells sorted from blood. These receptors were taken from a woman younger than 35 in good health.

This clonotype was picked up a small number of times. The V call is TRBV7-6, the J call TRBJ1-1, with D possibly TRBD1 on 5 matching bases. V lost 2 bases to trimming and J lost 4 bases, with 20 bases between them. The CDR3 totals 17 residues. Per germline, CDR1 SGHVS and CDR2 FNYEAQ. CDR3 nucleotide sequence: TGTGCCAGCAGCTTAACCGACTCCGGGGCCGGCGGCACTGAAGCTTTCTTT. This codes for CASSLTDSGAGGTEAFF.

The rearrangement links TRBV29-1 to TRBJ2-1; 10 nucleotides match TRBD1. Germline values: CDR1 SQVTM, CDR2 ANQGSEA. CDR3 length equals 13 residues. J gave up 2 bases and V 6 bases, and 1 base lay outside the gene matches. CDR3 sequence reads: CSVTGGAYNEQFF. CDR3 DNA sequence: TGCAGCGTGACAGGGGGCGCCTACAATGAGCAGTTCTTC.

The CDR3 DNA sequence: TGTGCCAGCGTCATCCTTGGGACCCAGTACTTC. Protein: CASVILGTQYF. This rearrangement joins TRBV7-9 to TRBJ2-5; D call uncertain. The CDR3 runs to 11 residues. Germline V gene sequence: CDR1 SEHNR, CDR2 FQNEAQ (reference sequence). V was pared by 8 bases and J by 7 bases, with 11 bases between.

The genes are TRBV7-6 and TRBJ2-3; 9 bases agree with TRBD2. The CDR3 has 17 amino acids. Unmatched junction bases numbered 14, after V lost 2 bases and J lost 8 bases. Germline CDR1 and CDR2: SGHVS and FNYEAQ. DNA of the CDR3: TGTGCCAGCAGCTTACCCGTGGCGGGGGGGCCGTCCCGTACGCAGTATTTT. Amino acids: CASSLPVAGGPSRTQYF.

This clonotype was detected a few times. V is TRBV4-1 and J is TRBJ2-1, with D unclear. Deletions cut 6 bases from V and 7 bases from J, with 7 bases between. Germline V CDR1 and CDR2: MGHRA, YSYEKL. The CDR3 spans 11 residues. As DNA, the CDR3 is TGCGCCAGCAGTGATGTGAATGAGCAGTTCTTC. Protein product: CASSDVNEQFF.

In this sample, this clonotype turned up a few times. The genes are TRBV11-2 and TRBJ2-5, with 15 positions matching TRBD2. This CDR3 contains 19 residues. Germline assignment: CDR1 SGHAT and CDR2 FQNNGV. V lost 1 base and J lost 4; bases outside the gene matches: 10. The CDR3 loop is CASSLGVPGLAGGRETQYF. CDR3 in DNA: TGTGCCAGCAGCTTAGGGGTACCGGGACTAGCGGGAGGTCGAGAGACCCAGTACTTC. The full variable domain, completed using reference TRBV11-2 and TRBJ2-5, is EAGVAQSPRYKIIEKRQSVAFWCNPISGHATLYWYQQILGQGPKLLIQFQNNGVVDDSQLPKDRFSAERLKGVDSTLKIQPAKLEDSAVYLCASSLGVPGLAGGRETQYFGPGTRLLVL.

This clonotype showed up just a few times. A junction end diverges from the germline sequence, so it may reflect a read error. V is TRBV6-1 and J is TRBJ1-2; 8 bases match TRBD1. The CDR3 contains 13 residues. Germline V lookup: CDR1 MNHNS, CDR2 SASEGT. This CDR3 is CASSGGTGYGTFF. The DNA of the CDR3 is TGTGCCAGCAGTGGCGGGACAGGATACGGAACTTTCTTC.

This chain connects TRBV11-3 to TRBJ2-7, with a tentative D call TRBD2 (5 bases). CDR1 SGHNT and CDR2 YENEEA come from the germline V gene. Trimming left V 3 bases short and J 4 bases short, with 16 bases between. This CDR3 contains 15 residues. CDR3 in DNA: TGTGCCAGCAGCTTTCGGGGAGCCGGTATGTACGAGCAGTACTTC. The encoded protein is CASSFRGAGMYEQYF.

This sequence joins TRBV7-9 and TRBJ2-1; TRBD2 matches at 7 bases. The V and J ends lost 8 bases and 4 bases, in that order; junction bases with no gene match: 8. This CDR3 region has 14 residues. CDR1 SEHNR and CDR2 FQNEAQ come from the germline V gene (reference sequence). This chain's CDR3 is CASDRAGQYNEQFF. The CDR3 DNA follows: TGTGCCAGCGACCGAGCGGGGCAATACAATGAGCAGTTCTTC.

This clonotype was seen more than once but under ten times. This sequence joins TRBV6-1 and TRBJ2-3; 8 bases align to TRBD2. V was pared by 5 bases and J by 6 bases, with 10 bases of the junction left unmatched. The CDR3 runs to 15 residues. Germline values: CDR1 MNHNS, CDR2 SASEGT. CDR3 residues: CASSPRTSRSDTQYF. The CDR3 DNA sequence: TGTGCCAGCAGTCCGCGGACTAGCAGGTCCGATACGCAGTATTTT.

The chain combines TRBV28 with TRBJ2-1; D remains unclear. V dropped 3 bases and J dropped 4 bases, with 10 bases sitting between them. The CDR3 is 14 amino acids. From germline, CDR1 is MDHEN and CDR2 SYDVKM. CDR3 nucleotides: TGTGCCAGCAGTTTGTTGGGAACTTACAATGAGCAGTTCTTC. It translates to CASSLLGTYNEQFF.

The rearrangement uses TRBV12-3 or TRBV12-4 and TRBJ1-1; no clear D. Trimming shortened V by 8 bases and J by 1 base, and 17 bases separated the two germline ends. The CDR3 sequence is 15 residues long. DNA of the CDR3: TGTGCCAGCCTTCCCCGCGGGCAGCCGAACACTGAAGCTTTCTTT. Its translation: CASLPRGQPNTEAFF.

This clonotype occurred a few times. The V call is TRBV27, the J call TRBJ1-1, with 9 bases matching TRBD1. The CDR3 consists of 16 residues. CDR1 is MNHEY, CDR2 SMNVEV, per germline (reference sequence). Trimming cost V 4 bases and J 5 bases; bases outside gene matches: 11. For the CDR3, the DNA is TGTGCCAGCAGTTCCTATCCGGGACAGGGAGGTACTGAAGCTTTCTTT. Its protein product is CASSSYPGQGGTEAFF.

This clonotype was counted only a few times. CDR3 amino acids: CASAGQLTTNEKLFF. In DNA form, the CDR3 reads TGTGCCTCTGCGGGACAGCTTACAACTAATGAAAAACTGTTTTTT. The chain carries TRBV12-3 or TRBV12-4 and TRBJ1-4; 7 positions agree with TRBD1. The length of the CDR3 is 15 residues. V lost 11 bases and J lost 0; bases outside the gene matches: 9.

The chain couples TRBV12-3 or TRBV12-4 to TRBJ2-3; D perhaps matches TRBD1 (5 bases). V lost 6 bases, J lost 4 bases, and 11 bases lay in between. This CDR3 is 13 amino acids long. The CDR3 DNA reads as TGTGCCAGCAGCAAAGGGGTCCCAGATACGCAGTATTTT. Translated, it gives CASSKGVPDTQYF.

This clonotype was seen a handful of times. The genes are TRBV7-6 and TRBJ1-1; D gene ambiguous. Germline values: CDR1 SGHVS, CDR2 FNYEAQ. Trimming left V 1 base short and J 1 base short, with 7 bases between. The CDR3 length is 14 residues. As DNA, the CDR3 is TGTGCCAGCAGCTTAGGGGTGGAGAACACTGAAGCTTTCTTT. Translated: CASSLGVENTEAFF.

The chain has TRBV12-3 or TRBV12-4 and TRBJ2-7; D perhaps matches TRBD1 (5 bases). The CDR3 has 12 residues. V dropped 7 bases and J dropped 5 bases, with 12 bases sitting between them. CDR3 coding DNA: TGTGCCAGCACTAACAGGAGCCACGAGCAGTACTTC. Protein: CASTNRSHEQYF.

This chain joins TRBV7-9 and TRBJ2-5; tentatively, D is TRBD2 (5 bases). The germline V gene has CDR1 SEHNR and CDR2 FQNEAQ (reference sequence). The CDR3 loop spans 17 amino acids. Between the trimmed V and J ends, which lost 5 bases and 4 bases, there was a span of 23 bases. The CDR3 protein is CASSPRTGGRDRETQYF. CDR3 nucleotides: TGTGCCAGCAGCCCACGGACTGGTGGGAGAGACCGAGAGACCCAGTACTTC.

The chain's CDR3 is CASSLYGYTF. The CDR3 region has the DNA TGTGCCAGCAGCTTGTATGGCTACACCTTC. The chain couples TRBV7-9 to TRBJ1-2, with D unclear. The V and J ends lost 3 bases and 5 bases respectively, with 1 base between them. This CDR3 comprises 10 residues. The germline gives CDR1 SEHNR, CDR2 FQNEAQ (reference sequence).

This chain joins TRBV2 and TRBJ2-2; 8 nucleotides agree with TRBD2. V lost 4 bases, J lost 5 bases, and 6 bases stayed unmatched. The CDR3 is made up of 15 amino acids. Per germline, CDR1 SNHLY and CDR2 FYNNEI. CDR3 amino acids: CASSGLARGTGELFF. CDR3 nucleotide sequence: TGTGCCAGCAGTGGACTAGCGAGGGGTACCGGGGAGCTGTTTTTT.

A few counts support this clonotype. The chain has TRBV5-1 and TRBJ2-7, with 7 bases that match TRBD1. Germline CDR1 and CDR2: SGHRS and YFSETQ. This CDR3 region has 13 residues. The ends lost 0 bases at V and 6 bases at J; junction bases unmatched: 3. CDR3 sequence: CASSLATGVEQYF. Written as DNA, the CDR3 is TGCGCCAGCAGCTTGGCCACAGGGGTCGAGCAGTACTTC. Looking up the rest from reference TRBV5-1 and TRBJ2-7 gives the full variable domain: KAGVTQTPRYLIKTRGQQVTLSCSPISGHRSVSWYQQTPGQGLQFLFEYFSETQRNKGNFPGRFSGRQFSNSRSEMNVSTLELGDSALYLCASSLATGVEQYFGPGTRLTVT.

J is TRBJ1-6 and V is TRBV27, with a tentative D call TRBD1 (6 bases). CDR1 is MNHEY and CDR2 is SMNVEV in the germline V gene (reference sequence). This CDR3 has 14 residues. Trimming took off 9 bases at V and 6 bases at J, with 15 bases between the two ends. CDR3: CARGVGAPNSPLHF. Here the CDR3 DNA reads TGTGCCAGGGGAGTGGGGGCGCCTAATTCACCCCTCCACTTT.